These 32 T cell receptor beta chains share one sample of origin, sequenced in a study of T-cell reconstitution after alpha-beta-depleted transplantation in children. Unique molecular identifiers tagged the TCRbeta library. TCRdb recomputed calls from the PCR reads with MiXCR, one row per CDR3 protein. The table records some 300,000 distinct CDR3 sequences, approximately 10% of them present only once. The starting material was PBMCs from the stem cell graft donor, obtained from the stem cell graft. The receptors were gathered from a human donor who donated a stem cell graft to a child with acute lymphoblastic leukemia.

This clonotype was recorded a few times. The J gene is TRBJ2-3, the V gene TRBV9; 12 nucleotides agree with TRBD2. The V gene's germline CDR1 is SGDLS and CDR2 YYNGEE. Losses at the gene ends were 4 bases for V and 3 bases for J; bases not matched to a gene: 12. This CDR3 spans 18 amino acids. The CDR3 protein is CASSPTSGRIFVTDTQYF. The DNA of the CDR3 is TGTGCCAGCAGCCCGACTAGCGGGAGAATATTTGTTACAGATACGCAGTATTTT.

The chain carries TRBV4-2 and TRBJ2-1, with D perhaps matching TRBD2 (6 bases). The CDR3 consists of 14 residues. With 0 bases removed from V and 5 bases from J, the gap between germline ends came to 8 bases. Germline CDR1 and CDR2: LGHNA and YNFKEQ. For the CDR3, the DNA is TGTGCCAGCAGCCAAGATTGGGGGGACAATGAGCAGTTCTTC. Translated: CASSQDWGDNEQFF.

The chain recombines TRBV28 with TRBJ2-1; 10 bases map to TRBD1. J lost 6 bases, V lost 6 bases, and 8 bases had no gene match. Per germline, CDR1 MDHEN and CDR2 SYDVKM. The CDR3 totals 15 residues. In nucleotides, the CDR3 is TGTGCCAGCAGGGCTTCCGGGACAGGGGCCAATGAGCAGTTCTTC. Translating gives CASRASGTGANEQFF.

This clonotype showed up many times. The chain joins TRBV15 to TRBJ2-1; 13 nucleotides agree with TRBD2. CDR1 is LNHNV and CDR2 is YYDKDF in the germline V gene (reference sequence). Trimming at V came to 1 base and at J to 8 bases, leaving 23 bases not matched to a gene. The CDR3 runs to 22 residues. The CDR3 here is CATSRGTARGRLAGGFRDEQFF. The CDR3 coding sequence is TGTGCCACCAGCAGAGGAACTGCACGGGGGCGACTAGCGGGGGGATTCAGGGATGAGCAGTTCTTC.

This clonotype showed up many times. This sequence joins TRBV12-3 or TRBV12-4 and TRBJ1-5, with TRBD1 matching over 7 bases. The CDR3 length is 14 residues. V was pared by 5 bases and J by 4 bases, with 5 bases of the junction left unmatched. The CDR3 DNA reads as TGTGCCAGCAGTCTGCGGGACAGTAATCAGCCCCAGCATTTT. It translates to CASSLRDSNQPQHF.

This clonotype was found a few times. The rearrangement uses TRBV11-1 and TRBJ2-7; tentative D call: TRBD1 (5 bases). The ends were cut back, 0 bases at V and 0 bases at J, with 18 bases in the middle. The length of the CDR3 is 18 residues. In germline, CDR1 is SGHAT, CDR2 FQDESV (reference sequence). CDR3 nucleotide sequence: TGTGCCAGCAGCTTAGCGAGGTTTTCGGTCCAGGGCTCCTACGAGCAGTACTTC. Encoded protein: CASSLARFSVQGSYEQYF.

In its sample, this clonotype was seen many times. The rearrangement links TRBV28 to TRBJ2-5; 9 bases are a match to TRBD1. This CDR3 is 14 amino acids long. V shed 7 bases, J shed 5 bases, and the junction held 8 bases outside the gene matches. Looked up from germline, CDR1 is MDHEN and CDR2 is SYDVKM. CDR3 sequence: CASNRDRVLETQYF. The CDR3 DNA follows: TGTGCCAGCAACCGGGACAGGGTCCTGGAGACCCAGTACTTC. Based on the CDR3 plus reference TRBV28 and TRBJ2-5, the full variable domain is DVKVTQSSRYLVKRTGEKVFLECVQDMDHENMFWYRQDPGLGLRLIYFSYDVKMKEKGDIPEGYSVSREKKERFSLILESASTNQTSMYLCASNRDRVLETQYFGPGTRLLVL.

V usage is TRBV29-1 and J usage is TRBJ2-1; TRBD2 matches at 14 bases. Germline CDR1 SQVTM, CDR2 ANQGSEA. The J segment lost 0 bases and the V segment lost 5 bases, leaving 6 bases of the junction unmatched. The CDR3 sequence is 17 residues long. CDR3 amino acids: CSVQGGTSGSSYNEQFF. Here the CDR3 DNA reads TGCAGCGTTCAGGGGGGGACTAGCGGGAGCTCCTACAATGAGCAGTTCTTC.

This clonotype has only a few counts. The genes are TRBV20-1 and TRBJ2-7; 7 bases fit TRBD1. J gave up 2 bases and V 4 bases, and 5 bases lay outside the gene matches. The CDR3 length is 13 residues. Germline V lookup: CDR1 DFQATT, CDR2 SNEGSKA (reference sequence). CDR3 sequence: CSAIDRDPYEQYF. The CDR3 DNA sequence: TGCAGTGCTATCGACAGGGACCCCTACGAGCAGTACTTC.

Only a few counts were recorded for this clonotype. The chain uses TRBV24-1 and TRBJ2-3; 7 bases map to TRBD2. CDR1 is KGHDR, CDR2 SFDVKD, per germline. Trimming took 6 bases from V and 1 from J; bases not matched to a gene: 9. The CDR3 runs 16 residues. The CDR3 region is CATSNQRSGGTDTQYF. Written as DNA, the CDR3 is TGTGCCACCAGTAACCAACGAAGCGGGGGCACAGATACGCAGTATTTT.

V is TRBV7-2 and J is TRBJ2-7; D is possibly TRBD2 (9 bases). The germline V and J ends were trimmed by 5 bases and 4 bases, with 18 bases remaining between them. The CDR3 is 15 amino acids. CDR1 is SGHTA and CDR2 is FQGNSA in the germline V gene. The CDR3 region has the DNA TGTGCCAGCAGCCCAGGGGGCGGGAGGGCTTACGAGCAGTACTTC. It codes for CASSPGGGRAYEQYF.

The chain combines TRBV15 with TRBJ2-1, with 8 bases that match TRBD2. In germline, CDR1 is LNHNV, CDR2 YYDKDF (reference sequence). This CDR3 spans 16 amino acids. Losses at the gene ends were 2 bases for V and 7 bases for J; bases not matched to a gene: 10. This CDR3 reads CATSRPGAGAINEQFF. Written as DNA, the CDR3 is TGTGCCACCAGCAGACCTGGAGCGGGAGCGATAAATGAGCAGTTCTTC. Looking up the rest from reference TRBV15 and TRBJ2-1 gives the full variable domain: DAMVIQNPRYQVTQFGKPVTLSCSQTLNHNVMYWYQQKSSQAPKLLFHYYDKDFNNEADTPDNFQSRRPNTSFCFLDIRSPGLGDTAMYLCATSRPGAGAINEQFFGPGTRLTVL.

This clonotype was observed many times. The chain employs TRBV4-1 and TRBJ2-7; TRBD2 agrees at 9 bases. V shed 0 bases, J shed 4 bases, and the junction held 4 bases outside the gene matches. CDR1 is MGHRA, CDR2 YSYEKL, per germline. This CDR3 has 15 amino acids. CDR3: CASSQDPSGNYEQYF. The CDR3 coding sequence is TGCGCCAGCAGCCAAGATCCTAGCGGGAATTACGAGCAGTACTTC.

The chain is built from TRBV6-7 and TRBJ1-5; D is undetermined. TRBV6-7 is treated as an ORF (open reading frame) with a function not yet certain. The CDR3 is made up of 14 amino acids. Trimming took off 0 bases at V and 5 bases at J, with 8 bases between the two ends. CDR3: CASSYSRSDQPQHF. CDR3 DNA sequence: TGTGCCAGCAGTTACTCCAGGTCGGATCAGCCCCAGCATTTT.

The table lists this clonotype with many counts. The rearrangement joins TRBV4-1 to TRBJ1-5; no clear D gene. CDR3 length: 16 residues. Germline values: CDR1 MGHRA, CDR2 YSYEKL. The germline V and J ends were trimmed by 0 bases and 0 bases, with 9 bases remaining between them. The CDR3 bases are TGCGCCAGCAGCCAAGAGGGCGTCTATAGCAATCAGCCCCAGCATTTT. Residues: CASSQEGVYSNQPQHF.

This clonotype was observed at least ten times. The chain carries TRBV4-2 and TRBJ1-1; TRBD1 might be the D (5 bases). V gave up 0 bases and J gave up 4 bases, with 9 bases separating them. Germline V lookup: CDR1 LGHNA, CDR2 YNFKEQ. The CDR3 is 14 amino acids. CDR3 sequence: CASSQDQGTTEAFF. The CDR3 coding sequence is TGTGCCAGCAGCCAAGACCAGGGTACCACTGAAGCTTTCTTT.

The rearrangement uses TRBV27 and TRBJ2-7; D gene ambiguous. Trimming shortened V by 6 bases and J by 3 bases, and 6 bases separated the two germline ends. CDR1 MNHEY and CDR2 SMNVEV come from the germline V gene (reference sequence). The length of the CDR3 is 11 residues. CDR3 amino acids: CASRMNYEQYF. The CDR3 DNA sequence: TGTGCCAGCAGGATGAACTACGAGCAGTACTTC.

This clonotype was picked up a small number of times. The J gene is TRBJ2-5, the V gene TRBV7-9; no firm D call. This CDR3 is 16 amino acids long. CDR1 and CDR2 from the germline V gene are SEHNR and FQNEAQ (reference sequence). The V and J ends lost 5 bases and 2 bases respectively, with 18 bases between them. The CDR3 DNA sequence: TGTGCCAGCAGCACCATGGGGATGGCGGATCAAGAGACCCAGTACTTC. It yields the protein CASSTMGMADQETQYF.

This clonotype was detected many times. The CDR3 nucleotides read TGCAGTGCTAGGCCTTTTAGTGAGCAGTTCTTC. This gives the protein CSARPFSEQFF. The chain links TRBV20-1 to TRBJ2-1; D is unresolved. Germline lookup yields CDR1 DFQATT and CDR2 SNEGSKA (reference sequence). The CDR3 is 11 amino acids. Trimming stripped 3 bases from V and 9 bases from J, with 9 bases between.

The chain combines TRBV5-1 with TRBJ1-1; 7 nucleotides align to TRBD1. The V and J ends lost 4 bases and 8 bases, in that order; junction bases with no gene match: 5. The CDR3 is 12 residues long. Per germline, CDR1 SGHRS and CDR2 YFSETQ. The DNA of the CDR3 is TGCGCCAGCAGCACCGGACAGGTCGAAGCTTTCTTT. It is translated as CASSTGQVEAFF.

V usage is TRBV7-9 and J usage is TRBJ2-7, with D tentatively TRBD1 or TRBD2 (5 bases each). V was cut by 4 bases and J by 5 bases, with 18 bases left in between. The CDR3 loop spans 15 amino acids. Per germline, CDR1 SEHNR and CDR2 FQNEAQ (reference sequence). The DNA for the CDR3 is TGTGCCAGCAGCTCGACCGGGACCCTTGTCGACGAGCAGTACTTC. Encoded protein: CASSSTGTLVDEQYF.

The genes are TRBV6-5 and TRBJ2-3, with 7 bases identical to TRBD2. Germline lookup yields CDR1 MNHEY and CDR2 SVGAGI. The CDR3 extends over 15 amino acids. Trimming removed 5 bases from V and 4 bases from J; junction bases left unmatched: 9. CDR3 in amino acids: CASSPVAGESDTQYF. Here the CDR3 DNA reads TGTGCCAGCAGTCCGGTGGCGGGAGAGTCAGATACGCAGTATTTT.

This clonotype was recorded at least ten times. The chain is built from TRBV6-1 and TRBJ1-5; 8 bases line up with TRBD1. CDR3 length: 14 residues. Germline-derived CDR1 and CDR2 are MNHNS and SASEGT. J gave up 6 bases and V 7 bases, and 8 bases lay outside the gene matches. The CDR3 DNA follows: TGTGCCAGCAACCCCGACAGGGGCCGTCAGCCCCAGCATTTT. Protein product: CASNPDRGRQPQHF.

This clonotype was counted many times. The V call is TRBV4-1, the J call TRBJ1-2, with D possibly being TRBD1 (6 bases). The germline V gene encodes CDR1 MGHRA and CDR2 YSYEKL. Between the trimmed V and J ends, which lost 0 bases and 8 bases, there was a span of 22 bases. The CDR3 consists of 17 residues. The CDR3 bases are TGCGCCAGCAGCCAAGAAGGGGGTATGGGAGAGGGTTGGGGCTACACCTTC. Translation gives CASSQEGGMGEGWGYTF.

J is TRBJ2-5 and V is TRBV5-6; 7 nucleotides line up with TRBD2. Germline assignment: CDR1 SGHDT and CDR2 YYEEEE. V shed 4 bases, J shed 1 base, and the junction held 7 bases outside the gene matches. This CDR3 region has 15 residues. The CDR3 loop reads CASSRRGLGQETQYF. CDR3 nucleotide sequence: TGTGCCAGCAGCCGTCGTGGACTAGGCCAAGAGACCCAGTACTTC.

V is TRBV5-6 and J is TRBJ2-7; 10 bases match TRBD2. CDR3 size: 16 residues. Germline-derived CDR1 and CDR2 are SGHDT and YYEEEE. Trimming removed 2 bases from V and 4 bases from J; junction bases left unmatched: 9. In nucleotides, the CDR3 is TGTGCCAGCAGCTTCATGACTAGCGGGTCTTCGTACGAGCAGTACTTC. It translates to CASSFMTSGSSYEQYF. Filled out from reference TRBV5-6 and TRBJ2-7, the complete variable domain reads DAGVTQSPTHLIKTRGQQVTLRCSPKSGHDTVSWYQQALGQGPQFIFQYYEEEERQRGNFPDRFSGHQFPNYSSELNVNALLLGDSALYLCASSFMTSGSSYEQYFGPGTRLTVT.

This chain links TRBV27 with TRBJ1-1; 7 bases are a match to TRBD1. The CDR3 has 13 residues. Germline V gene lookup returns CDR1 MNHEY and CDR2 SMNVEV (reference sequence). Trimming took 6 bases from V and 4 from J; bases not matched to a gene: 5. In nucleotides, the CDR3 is TGTGCCAGCAGCCTCCGGGACAGCACTGAAGCTTTCTTT. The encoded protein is CASSLRDSTEAFF.

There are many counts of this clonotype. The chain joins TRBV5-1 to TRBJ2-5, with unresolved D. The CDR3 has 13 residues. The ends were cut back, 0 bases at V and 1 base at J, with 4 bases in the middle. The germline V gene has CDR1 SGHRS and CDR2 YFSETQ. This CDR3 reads CASSLGTQETQYF. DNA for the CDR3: TGCGCCAGCAGCTTGGGAACCCAAGAGACCCAGTACTTC.

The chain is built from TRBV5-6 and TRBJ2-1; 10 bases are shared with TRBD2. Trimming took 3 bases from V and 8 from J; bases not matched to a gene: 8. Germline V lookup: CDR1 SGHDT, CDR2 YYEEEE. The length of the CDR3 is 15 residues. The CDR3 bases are TGTGCCAGCAGCTCCACTAGCGGGATACGCCATGAGCAGTTCTTC. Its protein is CASSSTSGIRHEQFF.

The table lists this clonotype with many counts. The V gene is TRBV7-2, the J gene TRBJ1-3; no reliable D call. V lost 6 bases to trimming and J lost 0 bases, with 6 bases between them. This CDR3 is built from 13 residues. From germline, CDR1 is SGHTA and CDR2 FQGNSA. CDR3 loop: CASSSFSGNTIYF. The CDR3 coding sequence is TGTGCCAGCAGTAGCTTCTCTGGAAACACCATATATTTT.

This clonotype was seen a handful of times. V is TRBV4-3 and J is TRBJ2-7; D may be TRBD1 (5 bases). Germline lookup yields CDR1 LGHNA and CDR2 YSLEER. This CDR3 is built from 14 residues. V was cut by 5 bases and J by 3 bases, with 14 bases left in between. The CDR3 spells CASSTRAGLYEQYF. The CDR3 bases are TGCGCCAGCAGCACCCGAGCAGGGCTCTACGAGCAGTACTTC.

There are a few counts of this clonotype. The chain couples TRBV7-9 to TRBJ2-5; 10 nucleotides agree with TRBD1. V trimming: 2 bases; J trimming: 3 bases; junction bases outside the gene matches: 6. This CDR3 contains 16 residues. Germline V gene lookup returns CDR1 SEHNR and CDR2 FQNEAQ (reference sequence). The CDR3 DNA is TGTGCCAGCAGCTTATCCGGGACAGGGGCGAAAGAGACCCAGTACTTC. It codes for CASSLSGTGAKETQYF. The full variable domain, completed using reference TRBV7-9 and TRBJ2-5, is DTGVSQNPRHKITKRGQNVTFRCDPISEHNRLYWYRQTLGQGPEFLTYFQNEAQLEKSRLLSDRFSAERPKGSFSTLEIQRTEQGDSAMYLCASSLSGTGAKETQYFGPGTRLLVL.